Listed here are 9 T cell receptor beta chains from one sample, sequenced in a study of T cells in Graves' hyperthyroidism and ophthalmopathy. RNA transcripts gave rise to amplified TCR beta CDR3 regions. The HTBI set primed first-round TCR CDR3 RT-PCR. A single record per CDR3 protein comes from TCRdb applying MiXCR to the multiplex PCR reads. The sample consists of hundreds of thousands of distinct CDR3 sequences, about 15% of them appearing once. Sequences were obtained from blood. Every receptor here comes from a woman aged 30 to 39 with Graves' hyperthyroidism that later progressed to Graves' ophthalmopathy.

This clonotype has a handful of counts. Germline and junction disagree at one end, which may indicate a read error. The rearrangement uses TRBV15 and TRBJ1-1, with D maybe TRBD1 (5 bases). The length of the CDR3 is 14 residues. Germline V CDR1 and CDR2: LNHNV, YYDKDF (reference sequence). CDR3 loop: CAASRARGGTEAFF. CDR3 sequence (DNA): TGTGCCGCCAGCAGAGCGAGGGGCGGCACTGAAGCTTTCTTT.

A remark on this clonotype: A much larger clone differs from this one at a single base, so this may be a read error. V and J are TRBV6-5 and TRBJ2-7; D is undetermined. The CDR3 is 10 residues long. The V and J ends lost 10 bases and 3 bases respectively, with 7 bases between them. Germline V gene lookup returns CDR1 MNHEY and CDR2 SVGAGI. The CDR3 DNA reads as TGTGCCAACGGTCACTACGAGCAGTACTTC. Its protein product is CANGHYEQYF.

This clonotype has ten or more counts. The chain joins TRBV20-1 to TRBJ1-5, with 7 bases identical to TRBD1. The germline CDR1 and CDR2 sequences are DFQATT and SNEGSKA (reference sequence). Trimming removed 5 bases from V and 1 base from J; junction bases left unmatched: 8. The CDR3 contains 15 residues. The CDR3 DNA is TGCAGTGCTCCGAAGACAGGGACCAGCAATCAGCCCCAGCATTTT. Translating gives CSAPKTGTSNQPQHF.

The gene calls are TRBV6-5 and TRBJ2-7; TRBD1 matches 9 bases. Trimming at V came to 2 bases and at J to 5 bases, leaving 7 bases not matched to a gene. The CDR3 is 15 residues long. Germline lookup yields CDR1 MNHEY and CDR2 SVGAGI. The CDR3 reads CASSYPGTGNNEQYF. The CDR3, as DNA: TGTGCCAGCAGTTACCCCGGGACAGGGAACAACGAGCAGTACTTC.

This clonotype showed up just once. The V and J genes are TRBV24-1 and TRBJ2-7; maybe TRBD2 (5 bases). V shed 4 bases and J shed 3 bases, with 9 bases lying between them. The CDR3 contains 13 residues. The germline V gene has CDR1 KGHDR and CDR2 SFDVKD. As DNA, the CDR3 is TGTGCCACCAGTGAAGGGAGCGGCTACGAGCAGTACTTC. Translating gives CATSEGSGYEQYF.

The chain joins TRBV10-1 to TRBJ2-1; 10 bases match TRBD2. V lost 4 bases, J lost 5 bases, and 8 bases stayed unmatched. The V gene's germline CDR1 is WNHNN and CDR2 SYGVQD (reference sequence). The CDR3 extends over 16 amino acids. In nucleotides, the CDR3 is TGCGCCAGCAGTGGCCATCTAGCGGGAGACCACAATGAGCAGTTCTTC. Translation gives CASSGHLAGDHNEQFF.

This clonotype was detected a few times. The chain recombines TRBV9 with TRBJ2-6; the D is unclear. There are 15 residues in the CDR3. Germline CDR1 is SGDLS and CDR2 is YYNGEE. V lost 1 base, J lost 0 bases, and 5 bases lay in between. The CDR3 reads CASSVFFSGANVLTF. CDR3 coding DNA: TGTGCCAGCAGCGTATTTTTCTCTGGGGCCAACGTCCTGACTTTC.

This clonotype was counted at least ten times. The chain combines TRBV19 with TRBJ2-2; TRBD1 matches 7 bases. The V and J ends lost 3 bases and 0 bases, in that order; junction bases with no gene match: 1. The CDR3 is made up of 15 amino acids. Germline lookup yields CDR1 LNHDA and CDR2 SQIVND (reference sequence). CDR3 protein: CASSMQGANTGELFF. CDR3 coding DNA: TGTGCCAGTAGTATGCAGGGGGCGAACACCGGGGAGCTGTTTTTT.

This clonotype was found many times. V gene TRBV5-1 combines with J gene TRBJ1-6, with 7 bases that match TRBD1. Germline V gives CDR1 SGHRS, CDR2 YFSETQ. Trimming cost V 0 bases and J 6 bases; bases outside gene matches: 3. The length of the CDR3 is 15 residues. The CDR3: CASSLDWDSNSPLHF. The CDR3 coding sequence is TGCGCCAGCAGCTTGGACTGGGACAGTAATTCACCCCTCCACTTT.